This T cell receptor (beta chain) was captured by sequencing in a study of blood T cell repertoires in COVID-19 (dated by TCRdb to the early 2020s). The study in broad terms: Collaborator samples came from the United States, Italy and Spain and covered acute and convalescent phases of COVID-19. Where available, HLA class I and class II types were taken from metadata supplied by the sample provider and were not determined by assay-based typing. The samples were drawn from the first 160 participants of the ongoing ImmuneRACE study and from 950 to 1,500 subjects provided by 6 global collaborators. Deeply sampled blood TCRbeta repertoires from subjects exposed to, actively infected with, or recovered from COVID-19 were included in the dataset. The sample metadata nearly always contained a de-identified subject ID, COVID-19 status, age in years and sex. A freely available public database, intended as a resource for researchers studying the immune response to SARS-CoV-2, is where the repertoires were released. The prospective study material was composed of cDNA or gDNA derived from T cells, B-cell-depleted T cells, or PBMCs.

The immunoSEQ Assay, a bias-controlled multiplex PCR, was used to amplify TCRbeta CDR3 regions from genomic DNA. The source study handled its data this way. Within the assay, amplification of reference gene primers was used to estimate how many nucleated cells each sample contained. To quantify the absolute abundance of each unique TCRbeta CDR3 rearrangement, sequence reads were collapsed and filtered. For each sample, productive Simpson clonality was calculated as the square root of Simpson's diversity index across productive rearrangements. TCRdb re-hosts the immuneACCESS table, in-frame sequences only. Its copies lack some clones; in the studies checked, an unresolved V gene accounts for under half of them, and the cause for the rest is not known. V and J calls plus clone size are reproduced from that table; the DNA served to infer D and trimming. The sample table records fewer than 350,000 clones; 81% of these occur just once. The leading ten clones occupy about 2.9% of the sample.

Study-wide conclusions, independent of this receptor: The amount of clinical and demographic metadata varied by source and participant and was provided uncurated.

The collaborating institutions used their own protocols to collect whole blood in K2EDTA tubes. For TCRbeta analysis, collaborators shipped samples as frozen whole blood, isolated PBMCs, or DNA extracted from either of those sample types. Remarks on this clone: Its binding antigen is unknown. Per-base quality was not reported, and no clone a single base away is much larger than it.

Sequencing used peripheral blood. This TCR came from a woman between 55 and 75 years old with active or convalescent COVID-19.

The CDR3 reads CASSPGHRLVEQFF. The DNA is as follows: TGTGCCAGCAGCCCTGGACACCGTTTAGTTGAGCAGTTCTTC. The sequence joins TRBV5-8 to TRBJ2-1; TRBD1 might be the D gene, on 5 matching bases. From the germline V gene, CDR1 is SGHTS and CDR2 is YDEGEE. From its cysteine to its phenylalanine, the CDR3 spans 14 amino acids. The sequence is cut down to CDR3 DNA, 42 bases in frame from base 1. V gives up 4 bases and J gives up 9 bases, and the segment between their germline ends measures 17 bases.